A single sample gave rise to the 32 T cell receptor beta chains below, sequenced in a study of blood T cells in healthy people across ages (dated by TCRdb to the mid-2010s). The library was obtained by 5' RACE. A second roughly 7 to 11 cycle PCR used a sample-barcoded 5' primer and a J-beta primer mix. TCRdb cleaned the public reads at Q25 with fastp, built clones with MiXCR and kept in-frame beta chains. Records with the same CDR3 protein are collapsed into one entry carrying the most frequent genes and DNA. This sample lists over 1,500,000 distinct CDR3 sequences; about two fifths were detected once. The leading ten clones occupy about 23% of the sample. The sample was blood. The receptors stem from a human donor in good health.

CDR3 amino acids: CASHGGAQETQYF. In DNA form, the CDR3 reads TGTGCCAGCCACGGGGGCGCGCAAGAGACCCAGTACTTC. The chain carries TRBV2 and TRBJ2-5; D tentatively reads TRBD1 or TRBD2 (6 bases each). Germline assignment: CDR1 SNHLY and CDR2 FYNNEI. This CDR3 contains 13 residues. V lost 8 bases and J 2 bases, leaving 12 bases between the germline ends.

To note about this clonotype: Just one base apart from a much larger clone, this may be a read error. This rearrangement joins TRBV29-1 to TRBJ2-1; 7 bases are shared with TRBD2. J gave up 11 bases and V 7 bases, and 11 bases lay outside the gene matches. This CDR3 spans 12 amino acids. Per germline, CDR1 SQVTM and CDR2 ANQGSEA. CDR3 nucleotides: TGCAGCGGGGAGGGGCAGGGCTATAAGCAGTTCTTC. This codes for CSGEGQGYKQFF.

In DNA form, the CDR3 reads TGCGCCAGCAGCTTGCATCTAGCGGGGGTAGGCTGCGAGCAGTACTTC. Translating it yields CASSLHLAGVGCEQYF. This rearrangement joins TRBV5-1 to TRBJ2-5; the match to TRBD2 covers 10 bases. The J call is doubtful: the DNA matches TRBJ2-7 better. The CDR3 extends over 16 amino acids. Looked up from germline, CDR1 is SGHRS and CDR2 is YFSETQ.

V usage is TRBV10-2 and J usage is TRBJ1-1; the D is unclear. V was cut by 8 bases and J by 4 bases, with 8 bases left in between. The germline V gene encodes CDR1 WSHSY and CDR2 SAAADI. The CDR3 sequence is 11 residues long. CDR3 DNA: TGCGCCAGCTGCTGGGGCACTGAAGCTTTCTTT. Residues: CASCWGTEAFF.

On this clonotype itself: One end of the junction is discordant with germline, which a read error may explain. CDR3 in DNA: TGTGCCGCCAGTGAGACGGGACTTCGGGGCTACACCTTC. Residues: CAASETGLRGYTF. V and J are TRBV24-1 and TRBJ1-2; D perhaps matches TRBD1 (5 bases). The CDR3 has 13 amino acids. Per germline, CDR1 KGHDR and CDR2 SFDVKD.

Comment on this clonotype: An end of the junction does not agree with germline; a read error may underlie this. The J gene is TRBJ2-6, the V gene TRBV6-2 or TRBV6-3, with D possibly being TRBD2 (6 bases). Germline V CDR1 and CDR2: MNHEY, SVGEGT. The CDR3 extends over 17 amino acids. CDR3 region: CASSPGDSHSGANVRTF. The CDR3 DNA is TGTGCCAGCAGTCCCGGGGACTCACACTCTGGGGCCAACGTCCGGACTTTC.

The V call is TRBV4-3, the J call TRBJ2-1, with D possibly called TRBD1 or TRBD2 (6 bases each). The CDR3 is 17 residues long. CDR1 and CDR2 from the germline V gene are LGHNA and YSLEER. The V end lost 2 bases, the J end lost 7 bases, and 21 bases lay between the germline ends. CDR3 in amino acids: CASSQHGGPGGGNEQFF. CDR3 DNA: TGCGCCAGCAGCCAACACGGGGGCCCCGGGGGTGGGAATGAGCAGTTCTTC.

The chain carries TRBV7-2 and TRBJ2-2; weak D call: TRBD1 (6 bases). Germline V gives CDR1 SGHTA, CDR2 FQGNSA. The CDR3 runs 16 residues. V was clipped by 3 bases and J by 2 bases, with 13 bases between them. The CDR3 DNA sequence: TGTGCCAGCAGCTTTAACGAGGGGACAAACACCGGGGAGCTGTTTTTT. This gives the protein CASSFNEGTNTGELFF. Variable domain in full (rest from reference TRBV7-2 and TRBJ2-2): GAGVSQSPSNKVTEKGKDVELRCDPISGHTALYWYRQSLGQGLEFLIYFQGNSAPDKSGLPSDRFSAERTGGSVSTLTIQRTQQEDSAVYLCASSFNEGTNTGELFFGEGSRLTVL.

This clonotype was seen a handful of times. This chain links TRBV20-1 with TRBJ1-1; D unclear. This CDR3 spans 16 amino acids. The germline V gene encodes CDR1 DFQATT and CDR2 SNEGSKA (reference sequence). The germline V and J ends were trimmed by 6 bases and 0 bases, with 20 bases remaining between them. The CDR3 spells CSAPPIDRDMNTEAFF. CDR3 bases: TGCAGTGCCCCTCCCATCGACCGAGACATGAACACTGAAGCTTTCTTT.

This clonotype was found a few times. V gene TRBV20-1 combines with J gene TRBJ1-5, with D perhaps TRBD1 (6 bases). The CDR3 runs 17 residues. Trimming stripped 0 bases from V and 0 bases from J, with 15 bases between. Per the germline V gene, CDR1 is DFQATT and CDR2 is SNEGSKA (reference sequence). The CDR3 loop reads CSARDFRGEYSNQPQHF. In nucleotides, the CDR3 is TGCAGTGCTAGAGATTTCAGGGGAGAGTATAGCAATCAGCCCCAGCATTTT.

The CDR3: CASSQDRGQGIPETQYF. For the CDR3, the DNA is TGCGCCAGCAGCCAAGACCGGGGACAGGGGATCCCAGAGACCCAGTACTTC. This chain uses TRBV4-3 with TRBJ2-4; 10 bases are shared with TRBD1. The J call is uncertain, as TRBJ2-5 better fits the DNA end. The CDR3 is made up of 17 amino acids. Germline CDR1 reads LGHNA; CDR2 reads YSLEER.

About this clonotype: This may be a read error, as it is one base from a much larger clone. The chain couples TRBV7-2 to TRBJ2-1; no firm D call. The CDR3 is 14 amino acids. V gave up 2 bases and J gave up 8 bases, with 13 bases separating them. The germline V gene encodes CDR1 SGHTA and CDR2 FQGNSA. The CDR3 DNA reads TGTGCCAGCAGCTTATGGATGAACAACGATGAGCAGTTCTTC. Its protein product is CASSLWMNNDEQFF.

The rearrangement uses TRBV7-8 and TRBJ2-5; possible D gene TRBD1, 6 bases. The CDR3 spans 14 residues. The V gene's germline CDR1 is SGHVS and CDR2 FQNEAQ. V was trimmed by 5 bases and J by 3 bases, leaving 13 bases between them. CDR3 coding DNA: TGTGCCAGCAGCCCGGACAGACGGGAAGAGACCCAGTACTTC. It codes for CASSPDRREETQYF.

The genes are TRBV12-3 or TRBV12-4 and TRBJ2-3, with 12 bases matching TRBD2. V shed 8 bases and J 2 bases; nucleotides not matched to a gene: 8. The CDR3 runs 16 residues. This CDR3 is CASRAASGGDTDTQYF. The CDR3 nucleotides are TGTGCCAGCCGGGCGGCTAGCGGGGGGGACACAGATACGCAGTATTTT.

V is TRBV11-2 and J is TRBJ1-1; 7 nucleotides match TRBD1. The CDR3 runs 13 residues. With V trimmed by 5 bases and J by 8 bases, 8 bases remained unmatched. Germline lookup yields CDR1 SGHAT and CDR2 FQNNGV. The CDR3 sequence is CASSLGRGREAFF. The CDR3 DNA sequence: TGTGCCAGCAGCCTTGGTAGGGGGCGAGAAGCTTTCTTT.

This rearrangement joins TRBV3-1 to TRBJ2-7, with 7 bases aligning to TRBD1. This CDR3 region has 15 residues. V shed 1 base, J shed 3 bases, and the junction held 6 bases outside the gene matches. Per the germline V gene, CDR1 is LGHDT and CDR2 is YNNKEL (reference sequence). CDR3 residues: CASSQAPTGDYEQYF. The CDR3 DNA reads TGTGCCAGCAGCCAAGCCCCAACAGGGGACTACGAGCAGTACTTC.

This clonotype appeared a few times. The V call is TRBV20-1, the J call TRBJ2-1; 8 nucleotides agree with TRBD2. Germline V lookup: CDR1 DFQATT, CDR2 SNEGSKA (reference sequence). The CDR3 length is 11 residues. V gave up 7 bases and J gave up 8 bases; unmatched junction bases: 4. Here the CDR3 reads CSVGGADEQFF. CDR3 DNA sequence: TGCAGTGTCGGGGGGGCAGATGAGCAGTTCTTC.

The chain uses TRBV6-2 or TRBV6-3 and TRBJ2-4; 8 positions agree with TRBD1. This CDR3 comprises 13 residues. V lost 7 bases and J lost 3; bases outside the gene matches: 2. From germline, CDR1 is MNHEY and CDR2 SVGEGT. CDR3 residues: CASTDRVKNIQYF. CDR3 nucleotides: TGTGCCAGCACGGACAGGGTCAAAAACATTCAGTACTTC.

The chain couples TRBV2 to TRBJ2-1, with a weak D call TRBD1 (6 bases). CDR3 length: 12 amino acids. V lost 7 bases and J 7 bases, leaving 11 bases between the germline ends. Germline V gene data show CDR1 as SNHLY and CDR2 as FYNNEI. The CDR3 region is CASMDSQNEQFF. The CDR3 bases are TGTGCCAGCATGGACAGCCAAAATGAGCAGTTCTTC.

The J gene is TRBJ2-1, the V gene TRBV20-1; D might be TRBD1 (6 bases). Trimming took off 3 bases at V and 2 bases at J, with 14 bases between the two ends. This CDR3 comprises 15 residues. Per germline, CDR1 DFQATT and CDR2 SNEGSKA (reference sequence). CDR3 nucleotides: TGCAGTGCTAGTTTGTGGGGGCCCACCTACAATGAGCAGTTCTTC. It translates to CSASLWGPTYNEQFF.

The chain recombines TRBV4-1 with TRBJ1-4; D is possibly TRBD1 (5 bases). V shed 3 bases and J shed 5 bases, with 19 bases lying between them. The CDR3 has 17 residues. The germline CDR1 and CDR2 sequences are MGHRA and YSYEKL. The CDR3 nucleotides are TGCGCCAGCAGCCAGCATCGGGACTCCAATCGAAATGAAAAACTGTTTTTT. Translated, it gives CASSQHRDSNRNEKLFF.

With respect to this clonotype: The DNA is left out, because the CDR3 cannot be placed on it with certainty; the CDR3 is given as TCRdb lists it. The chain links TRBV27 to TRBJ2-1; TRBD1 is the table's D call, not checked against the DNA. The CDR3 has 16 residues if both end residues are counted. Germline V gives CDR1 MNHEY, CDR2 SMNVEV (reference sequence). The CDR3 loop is CASSSSAGEASSEQFF.

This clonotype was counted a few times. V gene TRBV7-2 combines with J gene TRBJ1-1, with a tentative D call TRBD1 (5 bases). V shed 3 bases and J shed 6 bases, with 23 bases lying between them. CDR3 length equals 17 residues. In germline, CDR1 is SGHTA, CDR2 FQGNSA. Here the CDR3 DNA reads TGTGCCAGCAGCTTGGGACTTCCCCCCGTTATTTTCCCTGAAGCTTTCTTT. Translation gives CASSLGLPPVIFPEAFF.

CDR3 loop: CASSYSVGDTGYTF. In nucleotides, the CDR3 is TGTGCCAGCAGTTACTCAGTTGGGGACACCGGCTACACCTTC. The V and J genes are TRBV6-6 and TRBJ1-2, with D maybe TRBD1 (6 bases). CDR1 MNHNY and CDR2 SVGAGI come from the germline V gene (reference sequence). This CDR3 spans 14 amino acids. Trimming took 0 bases from V and 8 from J, leaving 13 bases between them.

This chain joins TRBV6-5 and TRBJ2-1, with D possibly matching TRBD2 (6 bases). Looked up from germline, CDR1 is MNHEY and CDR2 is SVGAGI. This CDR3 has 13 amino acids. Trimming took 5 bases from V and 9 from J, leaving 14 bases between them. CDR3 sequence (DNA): TGTGCCAGCAGTGACGGACTACTCGGTGAGCAGTTCTTC. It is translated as CASSDGLLGEQFF.

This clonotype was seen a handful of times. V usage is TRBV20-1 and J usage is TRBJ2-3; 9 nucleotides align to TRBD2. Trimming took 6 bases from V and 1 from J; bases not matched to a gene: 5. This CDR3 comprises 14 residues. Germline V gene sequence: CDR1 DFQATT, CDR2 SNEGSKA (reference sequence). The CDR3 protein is CSAPLAGGTDTQYF. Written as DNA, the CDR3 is TGCAGTGCCCCTTTAGCGGGGGGCACAGATACGCAGTATTTT.

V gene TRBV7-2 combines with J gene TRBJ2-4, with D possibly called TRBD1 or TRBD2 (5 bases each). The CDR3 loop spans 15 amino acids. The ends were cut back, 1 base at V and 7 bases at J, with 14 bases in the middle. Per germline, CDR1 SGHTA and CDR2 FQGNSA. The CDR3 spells CASSLVGGTHNIQYF. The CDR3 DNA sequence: TGTGCCAGCAGCTTAGTTGGGGGAACACACAACATTCAGTACTTC.

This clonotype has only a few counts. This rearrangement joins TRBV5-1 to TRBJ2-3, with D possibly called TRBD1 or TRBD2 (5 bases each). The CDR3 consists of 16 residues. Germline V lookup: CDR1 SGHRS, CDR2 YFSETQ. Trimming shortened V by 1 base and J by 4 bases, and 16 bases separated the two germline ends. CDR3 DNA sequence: TGCGCCAGCAGCTTGCGTCCCACTCGGGACGCAGATACGCAGTATTTT. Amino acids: CASSLRPTRDADTQYF.

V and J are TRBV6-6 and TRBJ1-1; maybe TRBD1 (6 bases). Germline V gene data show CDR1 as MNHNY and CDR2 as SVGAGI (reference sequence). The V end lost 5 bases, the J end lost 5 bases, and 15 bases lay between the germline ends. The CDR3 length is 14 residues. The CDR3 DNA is TGTGCCAGCAGTCCGACCACAGGGAGGACTGAAGCTTTCTTT. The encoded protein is CASSPTTGRTEAFF.

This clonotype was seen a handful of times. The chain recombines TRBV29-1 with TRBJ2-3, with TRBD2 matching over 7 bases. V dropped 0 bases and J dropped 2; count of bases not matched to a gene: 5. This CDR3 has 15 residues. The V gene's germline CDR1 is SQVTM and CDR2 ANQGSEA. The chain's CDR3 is CSVEDLGGDTDTQYF. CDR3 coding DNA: TGCAGCGTTGAAGATCTTGGGGGGGACACAGATACGCAGTATTTT.

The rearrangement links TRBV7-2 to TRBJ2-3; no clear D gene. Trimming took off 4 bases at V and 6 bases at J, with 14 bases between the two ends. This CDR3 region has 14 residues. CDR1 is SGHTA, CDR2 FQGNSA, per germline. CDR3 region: CASSSPPGTDTQYF. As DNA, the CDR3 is TGTGCCAGCAGCTCCCCTCCGGGTACGGATACGCAGTATTTT.

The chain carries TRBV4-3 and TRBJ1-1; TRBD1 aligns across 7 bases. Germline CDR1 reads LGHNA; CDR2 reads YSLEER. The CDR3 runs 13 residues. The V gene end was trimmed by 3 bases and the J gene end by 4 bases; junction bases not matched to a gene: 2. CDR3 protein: CASSQDRFTEAFF. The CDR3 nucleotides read TGCGCCAGCAGCCAGGACAGGTTCACTGAAGCTTTCTTT.